A single sample is the source of the 8 T cell receptor beta chains below, sequenced in a study of blood T cell repertoires in COVID-19. Repertoires were generated with immunoSEQ multiplex PCR, while TCRdb's copy carries only in-frame clones and drops some. This table has under 250,000 clones, roughly 90% appearing once. Sequenced input: PBMCs or T cells enriched from blood (not recorded which). These TCRs come from a woman aged 25 to 39 with acute COVID-19.

This chain uses TRBV30 with TRBJ2-5; D is unclear. Germline V lookup: CDR1 GTSNPN, CDR2 SVGIG (reference sequence). CDR3 size: 12 residues. Trimming cost V 0 bases and J 2 bases, with 4 bases left between them. In nucleotides, the CDR3 is TGTGCCTGGAGTGTCGGGCAAGAGACCCAGTACTTC. Amino acids: CAWSVGQETQYF.

This clone has a handful of counts. The chain carries TRBV7-2 and TRBJ2-7; no clear D. Germline V CDR1 and CDR2: SGHTA, FQGNSA. This CDR3 has 11 amino acids. Between the trimmed V and J ends, which lost 5 bases and 4 bases, there was a span of 6 bases. CDR3 nucleotides: TGTGCCAGCAGCAGGCGGTACGAGCAGTACTTC. As protein: CASSRRYEQYF.

This rearrangement joins TRBV5-1 to TRBJ1-2; TRBD1 agrees at 8 bases. V was pared by 3 bases and J by 0 bases, with 7 bases of the junction left unmatched. From germline, CDR1 is SGHRS and CDR2 YFSETQ. The CDR3 contains 16 residues. The CDR3 reads CASSSTQGATNYGYTF. The CDR3 nucleotides read TGCGCCAGCAGCTCAACTCAGGGGGCCACTAACTATGGCTACACCTTC.

This chain uses TRBV4-3 with TRBJ1-2; a weak D match, TRBD1 (5 bases). Per germline, CDR1 LGHNA and CDR2 YSLEER. The V end was cut by 0 bases, the J end by 6 bases, with 14 bases between. The CDR3 contains 15 residues. This CDR3 is CASSQDWQGGDGYTF. The CDR3 coding sequence is TGCGCCAGCAGCCAAGATTGGCAGGGAGGTGATGGCTACACCTTC.

This clone was seen just once. The chain is built from TRBV6-5 and TRBJ2-1; possibly TRBD2 for D (5 bases). Germline V gene sequence: CDR1 MNHEY, CDR2 SVGAGI. This CDR3 comprises 14 residues. The ends were cut back, 0 bases at V and 9 bases at J, with 12 bases in the middle. The CDR3 here is CASSYSPGGSEQFF. Written as DNA, the CDR3 is TGTGCCAGCAGTTACTCTCCTGGAGGAAGTGAGCAGTTCTTC.

The CDR3 here is CAWSRRELQYF. In DNA form, the CDR3 reads TGTGCCTGGAGTAGGCGGGAGTTGCAGTACTTC. This chain links TRBV30 with TRBJ2-7, with 7 bases fitting TRBD2. Trimming at V came to 2 bases and at J to 9 bases, leaving 4 bases not matched to a gene. From germline, CDR1 is GTSNPN and CDR2 SVGIG (reference sequence). This CDR3 contains 11 residues.

The chain recombines TRBV6-5 with TRBJ2-2, with a weak D call TRBD2 (5 bases). Trimming removed 7 bases from V and 0 bases from J, with 9 bases in between. The CDR3 consists of 14 residues. The V gene's germline CDR1 is MNHEY and CDR2 SVGAGI. The CDR3 sequence is CASNRDANTGELFF. The CDR3 coding sequence is TGTGCCAGCAACCGGGATGCGAACACCGGGGAGCTGTTTTTT.

The V call is TRBV6-5, the J call TRBJ2-2, with D perhaps TRBD1 (6 bases). The CDR3 contains 14 residues. The ends were cut back, 6 bases at V and 6 bases at J, with 14 bases in the middle. CDR1 MNHEY and CDR2 SVGAGI come from the germline V gene. The CDR3 spells CASRGRGNAGELFF. CDR3 in DNA: TGTGCCAGCAGGGGCAGGGGTAACGCCGGGGAGCTGTTTTTT.